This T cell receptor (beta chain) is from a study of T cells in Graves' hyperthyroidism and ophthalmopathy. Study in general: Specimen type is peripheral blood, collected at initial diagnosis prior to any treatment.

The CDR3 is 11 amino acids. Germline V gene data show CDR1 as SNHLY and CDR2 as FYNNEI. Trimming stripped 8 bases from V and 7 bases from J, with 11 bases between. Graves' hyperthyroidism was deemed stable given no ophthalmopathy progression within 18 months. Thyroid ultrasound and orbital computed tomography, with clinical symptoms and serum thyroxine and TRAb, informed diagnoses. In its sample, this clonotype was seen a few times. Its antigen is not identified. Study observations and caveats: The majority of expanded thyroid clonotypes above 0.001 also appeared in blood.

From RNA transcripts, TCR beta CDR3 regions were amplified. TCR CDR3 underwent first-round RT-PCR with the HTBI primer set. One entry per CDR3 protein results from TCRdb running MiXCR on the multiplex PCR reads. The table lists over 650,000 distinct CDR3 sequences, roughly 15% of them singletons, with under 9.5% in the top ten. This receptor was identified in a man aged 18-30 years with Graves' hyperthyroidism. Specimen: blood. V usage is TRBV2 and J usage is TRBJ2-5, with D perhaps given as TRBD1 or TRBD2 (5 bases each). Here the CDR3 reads CASGERGTQYF. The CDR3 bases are TGTGCCAGCGGGGAGAGGGGGACCCAGTACTTC.